Listed below are T cell receptor beta chains from one sample, sequenced in a study of cytomegalovirus exposure and HLA in healthy donors. Assay: immunoSEQ multiplex PCR; the TCRdb copy retains only in-frame clones and omits some. The table lists over 120,000 clones, roughly three quarters of them singletons. The sequenced sample consisted of PBMCs. The receptors were sampled from a female donor in good health and CMV-seronegative. The CDR3 runs from the conserved cysteine through the conserved F or W. A D gene is named only where the DNA matches it firmly. Clone size appears in some rows only: once, few, many, or a class for an expanded clone.

J: TRBJ2-5; D: TRBD1; V: TRBV19; size: .; CDR3: CASTDWAGGAQETQYF; DNA: TGTGCCAGTACGGACTGGGCAGGGGGTGCTCAAGAGACCCAGTACTTC
J: TRBJ2-7; D: TRBD2; V: TRBV11-2; size: .; CDR3: CASSSLSGLAGVYEQYF; DNA: TGTGCCAGCAGCTCCTTATCCGGACTAGCGGGGGTTTACGAGCAGTACTTC
J: TRBJ1-1; D: .; V: TRBV29-1; size: .; CDR3: CSVASRGGEAFF; DNA: TGCAGCGTGGCCTCTCGGGGGGGTGAAGCTTTCTTT
J: TRBJ1-1; D: TRBD1; V: TRBV30; size: once; CDR3: CAWSAGTGMKTEAFF; DNA: TGTGCCTGGAGTGCAGGGACAGGGATGAAGACTGAAGCTTTCTTT
J: TRBJ2-2; D: TRBD2; V: TRBV4-3; size: .; CDR3: CASSQVLLGAGAGELFF; DNA: TGCGCCAGCAGCCAAGTTCTACTGGGAGCGGGGGCCGGGGAGCTGTTTTTT
J: TRBJ1-1; D: .; V: TRBV6-1; size: .; CDR3: CASSVSGAIGTVRAFF; DNA: TGTGCCAGCAGTGTGTCGGGAGCTATAGGAACGGTGCGAGCTTTCTTT
J: TRBJ1-5; D: TRBD1; V: TRBV10-3; size: .; CDR3: CAISETDRGHQPQHF; DNA: TGTGCCATCAGTGAAACGGACAGGGGGCATCAGCCCCAGCATTTT
J: TRBJ2-1; D: TRBD1; V: TRBV5-1; size: once; CDR3: CASSLVGGENEQFF; DNA: TGCGCCAGCAGCTTGGTAGGGGGCGAGAATGAGCAGTTCTTC
J: TRBJ1-2; D: .; V: TRBV2; size: .; CDR3: CASSAANGVSGYTF; DNA: TGTGCCAGCAGTGCAGCCAACGGAGTGTCGGGCTACACCTTC
J: TRBJ1-4; D: TRBD1; V: TRBV5-6; size: few; CDR3: CASSSLRDRGSTNEKLFF; DNA: TGTGCCAGCAGCTCACTCCGGGACAGGGGAAGTACTAATGAAAAACTGTTTTTT
J: TRBJ1-1; D: TRBD1; V: TRBV7-2; size: .; CDR3: CASSSRAGTGEAFF; DNA: TGTGCCAGCAGCTCTAGAGCCGGGACAGGGGAAGCTTTCTTT
J: TRBJ2-2; D: .; V: TRBV5-1; size: once; CDR3: CASSRGGASDTGELFF; DNA: TGCGCCAGCAGCCGGGGAGGCGCTTCGGACACCGGGGAGCTGTTTTTT
J: TRBJ2-3; D: .; V: TRBV5-5; size: .; CDR3: CASSLVATDTQYF; DNA: TGTGCCAGCAGCTTGGTAGCCACAGATACGCAGTATTTT
J: TRBJ1-5; D: .; V: TRBV7-2; size: .; CDR3: CASSFNPGSAQPQHF; DNA: TGTGCCAGCAGCTTTAACCCCGGTAGCGCTCAGCCCCAGCATTTT
J: TRBJ1-6; D: TRBD1; V: TRBV19; size: .; CDR3: CATSGTGINSPLHF; DNA: TGTGCCACCTCCGGGACAGGGATTAATTCACCCCTCCACTTT
J: TRBJ2-7; D: .; V: TRBV28; size: .; CDR3: CASSPLGYEQYF; DNA: TGTGCCAGCAGTCCCCTCGGCTACGAGCAGTACTTC
J: TRBJ2-3; D: TRBD1; V: TRBV5-6; size: .; CDR3: CASSFRTGGTDTQYF; DNA: TGTGCCAGCAGCTTTCGGACAGGGGGCACAGATACGCAGTATTTT
J: TRBJ2-7; D: .; V: TRBV6-1; size: .; CDR3: CASSINYEQYF; DNA: TGTGCCAGCAGCATCAATTACGAGCAGTACTTC
J: TRBJ2-7; D: TRBD1; V: TRBV4-1; size: few; CDR3: CASSQVPGGQYEQYF; DNA: TGCGCCAGCAGCCAAGTACCAGGGGGCCAGTACGAGCAGTACTTC
J: TRBJ2-1; D: .; V: TRBV19; size: .; CDR3: CASSPTAGPVNEQFF; DNA: TGTGCCAGTAGTCCCACGGCGGGGCCCGTGAATGAGCAGTTCTTC
J: TRBJ2-7; D: TRBD1; V: TRBV9; size: .; CDR3: CASSLHNADRASYFREQYF; DNA: TGTGCCAGCAGCCTTCACAATGCGGACAGGGCCTCGTATTTTCGCGAGCAGTACTTC
J: TRBJ1-1; D: TRBD1; V: TRBV6-1; size: .; CDR3: CASSGGQVLMNTEAFF; DNA: TGTGCCAGCAGTGGGGGACAGGTCCTCATGAACACTGAAGCTTTCTTT
J: TRBJ2-5; D: .; V: TRBV20-1; size: .; CDR3: CTRTIGETQYF; DNA: TGCACTAGGACAATCGGAGAGACCCAGTACTTC
J: TRBJ2-2; D: .; V: TRBV29-1; size: .; CDR3: CSARAHEAGELFF; DNA: TGCAGCGCGAGGGCCCACGAGGCCGGGGAGCTGTTTTTT
J: TRBJ2-7; D: TRBD1; V: TRBV6-1; size: .; CDR3: CATTRDSYEQYF; DNA: TGTGCCACCACCCGGGACAGCTACGAGCAGTACTTC